The TCR beta chain under discussion was sequenced for a study of T-cell reconstitution after alpha-beta-depleted transplantation in children. This CDR3 contains 17 residues. Trimming at V came to 2 bases and at J to 7 bases, leaving 17 bases not matched to a gene. Germline CDR1 is SGHTS and CDR2 is YDEGEE. Unique molecular identifiers were incorporated during preparation of the TCRbeta library. TCRdb ran MiXCR on the PCR reads and lists one entry per CDR3 protein. The data contain 170,000 or so distinct CDR3 sequences, about 6.3% of them singletons. The sample here was PBMCs from the stem cell graft donor, taken from the stem cell graft. This receptor was identified in a human donor who donated a stem cell graft to a child with Wiskott-Aldrich syndrome. V and J are TRBV5-8 and TRBJ1-2; 7 bases are a match to TRBD1. CDR3 loop: CASSLWALTTGESGYTF. The CDR3 DNA is TGTGCCAGCAGCTTATGGGCATTGACTACAGGGGAGAGTGGCTACACCTTC. The whole variable domain, filled in from reference TRBV5-8 and TRBJ1-2, reads EAGVTQSPTHLIKTRGQQATLRCSPISGHTSVYWYQQALGLGLQFLLWYDEGEERNRGNFPPRFSGRQFPNYSSELNVNALELEDSALYLCASSLWALTTGESGYTFGSGTRLTVV.